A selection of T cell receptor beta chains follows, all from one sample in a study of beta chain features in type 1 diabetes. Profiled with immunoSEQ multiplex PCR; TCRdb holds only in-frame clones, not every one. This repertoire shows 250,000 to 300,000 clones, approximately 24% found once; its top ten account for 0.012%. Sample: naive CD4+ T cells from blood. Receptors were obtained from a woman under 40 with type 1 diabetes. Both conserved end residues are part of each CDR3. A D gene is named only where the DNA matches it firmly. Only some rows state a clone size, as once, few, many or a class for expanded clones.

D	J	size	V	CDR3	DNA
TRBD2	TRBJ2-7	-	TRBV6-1	CASSEIRDYYEQYF	TGTGCCAGCAGCGAGATCCGGGACTACTACGAGCAGTACTTC
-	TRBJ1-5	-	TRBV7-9	CASSRSGTVDQPQHF	TGTGCCAGCAGTAGATCCGGGACTGTTGATCAGCCCCAGCATTTT
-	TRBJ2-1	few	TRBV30	CAWSVHMWERSYNEQFF	TGTGCCTGGAGTGTACATATGTGGGAGCGCTCCTACAATGAGCAGTTCTTC
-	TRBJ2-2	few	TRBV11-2	CASSHGGLPNTGELFF	TGTGCCAGCAGTCACGGGGGGCTGCCCAACACCGGGGAGCTGTTTTTT
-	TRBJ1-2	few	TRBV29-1	CSASAGAFYGYTF	TGCAGCGCCTCCGCAGGGGCCTTCTATGGCTACACCTTC
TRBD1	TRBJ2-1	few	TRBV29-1	CSVGQDPYNEQFF	TGCAGCGTCGGACAGGATCCTTACAATGAGCAGTTCTTC
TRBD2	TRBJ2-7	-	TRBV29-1	CSVGTSSPDEQYF	TGCAGCGTTGGGACTAGCTCCCCCGACGAGCAGTACTTC
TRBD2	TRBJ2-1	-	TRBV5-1	CASSSGTSFYNEQFF	TGCGCCAGCAGCTCCGGGACTAGCTTTTACAATGAGCAGTTCTTC
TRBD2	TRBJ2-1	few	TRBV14	CASSPLSPGLAGPSPYNEQFF	TGTGCCAGCAGCCCATTATCTCCGGGACTAGCGGGTCCGTCCCCCTACAATGAGCAGTTCTTC
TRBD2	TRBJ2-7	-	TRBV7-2	CASSLRSAGGNHEQYF	TGTGCCAGCAGCTTGCGATCGGCGGGAGGGAACCACGAGCAGTACTTC
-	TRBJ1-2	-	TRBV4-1	CASSQVVRVGGYTF	TGCGCCAGCAGCCAAGTCGTCAGGGTTGGCGGCTACACCTTC
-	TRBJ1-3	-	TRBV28	CASTSRIWSGNTIYF	TGTGCCAGCACCTCCAGAATTTGGTCCGGAAACACCATATATTTT
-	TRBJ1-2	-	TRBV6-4	CASSDFRGGYTF	TGTGCCAGCAGTGACTTCCGAGGGGGCTACACCTTC
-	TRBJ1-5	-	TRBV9	CASSVGWGDQPQHF	TGTGCCAGCAGCGTAGGCTGGGGGGATCAGCCCCAGCATTTT
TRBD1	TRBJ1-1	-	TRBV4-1	CASSQGDRTNTEAFF	TGCGCCAGCAGCCAAGGGGACAGGACGAACACTGAAGCTTTCTTT
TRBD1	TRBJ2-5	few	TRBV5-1	CASGTGPRETQYF	TGCGCCAGCGGGACAGGCCCGAGGGAGACCCAGTACTTC
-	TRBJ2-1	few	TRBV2	CASIGGRPYNEQFF	TGTGCCAGTATTGGCGGGCGTCCCTACAATGAGCAGTTCTTC
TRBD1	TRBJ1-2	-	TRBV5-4	CASSPGQGANYGYTF	TGTGCCAGCAGCCCGGGACAGGGGGCGAATTATGGCTACACCTTC
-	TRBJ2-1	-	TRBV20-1	CSARLNNEQFF	TGCAGTGCTAGACTTAACAATGAGCAGTTCTTC
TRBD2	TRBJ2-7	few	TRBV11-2	CASSLDLPSGRAYEQYF	TGTGCCAGCAGCTTAGATTTGCCAAGCGGGAGGGCCTACGAGCAGTACTTC
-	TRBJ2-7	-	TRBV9	CASSVGPGDEQYF	-
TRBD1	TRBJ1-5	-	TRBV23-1	CASRQTGTTSKGADQPQHF	TGCGCCAGCAGACAAACCGGGACAACCAGTAAGGGGGCGGATCAGCCCCAGCATTTT
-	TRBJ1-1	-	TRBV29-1	CSVTTGRNTEAFF	TGCAGCGTTACCACCGGGAGGAACACTGAAGCTTTCTTT
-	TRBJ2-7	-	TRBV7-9	CASSQLRGSAYYEQYF	TGTGCCAGCAGCCAGCTGCGGGGTTCCGCCTACTACGAGCAGTACTTC
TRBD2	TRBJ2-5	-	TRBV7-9	CASSLILAGGETQYF	TGTGCCAGCAGCTTAATACTAGCGGGCGGTGAGACCCAGTACTTC
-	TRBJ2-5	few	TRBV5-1	CASSLGRGQETQYF	TGCGCCAGCAGCTTGGGCAGGGGACAAGAGACCCAGTACTTC
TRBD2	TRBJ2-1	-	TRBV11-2	CASSFKGRTSGNEQFF	TGTGCCAGCAGCTTTAAAGGGCGGACTAGCGGGAATGAGCAGTTCTTC
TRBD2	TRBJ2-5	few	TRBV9	CASSVGLAGGVETQYF	TGTGCCAGCAGCGTAGGGTTAGCGGGAGGAGTGGAGACCCAGTACTTC
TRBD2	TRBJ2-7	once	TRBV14	CASSQDTSGRDEQYF	TGTGCCAGCAGCCAAGATACTAGCGGGAGGGACGAGCAGTACTTC
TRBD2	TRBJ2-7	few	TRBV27	CASSLASGPYEQYF	TGTGCCAGCAGTTTGGCTAGCGGGCCCTACGAGCAGTACTTC
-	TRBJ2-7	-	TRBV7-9	CATSRAGTYEQYF	TGTGCCACCTCGAGGGCCGGAACGTACGAGCAGTACTTC
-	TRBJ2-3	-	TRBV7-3	CASSRAEGPDTQYF	TGTGCCAGCAGCCGAGCGGAAGGACCAGATACGCAGTATTTT
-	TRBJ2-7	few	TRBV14	CASSLIQVPGAVAYEQYF	TGTGCCAGCAGCCTCATCCAAGTCCCCGGCGCGGTAGCCTACGAGCAGTACTTC
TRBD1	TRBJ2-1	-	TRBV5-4	CASSSYRGNEQFF	TGTGCCAGCAGCTCGTACAGGGGCAATGAGCAGTTCTTC
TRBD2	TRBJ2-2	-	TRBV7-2	CASSSSGPNTGELFF	TGTGCCAGCAGTTCTAGCGGGCCCAACACCGGGGAGCTGTTTTTT
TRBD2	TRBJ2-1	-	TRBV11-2	CASRPLSGSSHNEQFF	TGTGCCAGCAGGCCCCTAAGCGGGAGTTCACACAATGAGCAGTTCTTC
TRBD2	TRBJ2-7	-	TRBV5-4	CASSPYHSGRLSYEQYF	TGTGCCAGCAGTCCCTACCATAGCGGGAGGCTCTCCTACGAGCAGTACTTC
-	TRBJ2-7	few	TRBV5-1	CASSLVQGGEQYF	TGCGCCAGCAGCTTGGTTCAGGGAGGCGAGCAGTACTTC
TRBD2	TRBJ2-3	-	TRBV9	CASSVVAGGPADTQYF	TGTGCCAGCAGCGTAGTGGCGGGAGGGCCGGCAGATACGCAGTATTTT
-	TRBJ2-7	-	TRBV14	CASSRPGASLWEQYF	TGTGCCAGCAGCCGTCCCGGAGCGTCCCTTTGGGAGCAGTACTTC
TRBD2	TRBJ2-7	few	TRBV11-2	CASSPSGTSSGGQYF	TGTGCCAGCAGCCCCTCCGGGACTAGTAGCGGAGGGCAGTACTTC
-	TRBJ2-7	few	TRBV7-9	CASSFRGYEQYF	TGTGCCAGCAGCTTCCGGGGCTACGAGCAGTACTTC
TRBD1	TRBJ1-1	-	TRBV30	CAWSAGTGGAFF	TGTGCCTGGAGTGCCGGGACAGGGGGAGCTTTCTTT
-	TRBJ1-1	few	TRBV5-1	CASSLHEYTEAFF	TGCGCCAGCAGCTTGCATGAGTACACTGAAGCTTTCTTT
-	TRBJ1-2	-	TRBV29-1	CSVDEGYYGYTF	TGCAGCGTTGATGAGGGATACTATGGCTACACCTTC
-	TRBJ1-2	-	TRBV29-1	CSVEGSGEGYGYTF	TGCAGCGTTGAAGGGTCAGGGGAAGGCTATGGCTACACCTTC
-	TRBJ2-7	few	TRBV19	CANPNPGHHEQYF	TGTGCCAACCCAAACCCAGGGCACCACGAGCAGTACTTC
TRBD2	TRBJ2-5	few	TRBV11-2	CASSQAGTSGQETQYF	TGTGCCAGCAGCCAGGCCGGGACTAGCGGCCAAGAGACCCAGTACTTC
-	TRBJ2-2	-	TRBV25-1	CASRADLYTGELFF	TGTGCCAGCAGAGCTGACTTATACACCGGGGAGCTGTTTTTT
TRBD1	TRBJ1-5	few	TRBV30	CAWNPGQGNDQPQHF	TGTGCCTGGAATCCGGGACAGGGGAATGATCAGCCCCAGCATTTT
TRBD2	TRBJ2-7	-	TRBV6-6	CASGKRLAGSYEQYF	TGTGCCAGCGGAAAAAGACTAGCGGGGTCCTACGAGCAGTACTTC
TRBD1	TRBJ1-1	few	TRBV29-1	CSVVFTGGTEAFF	TGCAGCGTTGTGTTTACAGGGGGCACTGAAGCTTTCTTT
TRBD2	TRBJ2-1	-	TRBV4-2	CASTLAGSYNEQFF	TGTGCCAGCACACTAGCGGGGTCCTACAATGAGCAGTTCTTC